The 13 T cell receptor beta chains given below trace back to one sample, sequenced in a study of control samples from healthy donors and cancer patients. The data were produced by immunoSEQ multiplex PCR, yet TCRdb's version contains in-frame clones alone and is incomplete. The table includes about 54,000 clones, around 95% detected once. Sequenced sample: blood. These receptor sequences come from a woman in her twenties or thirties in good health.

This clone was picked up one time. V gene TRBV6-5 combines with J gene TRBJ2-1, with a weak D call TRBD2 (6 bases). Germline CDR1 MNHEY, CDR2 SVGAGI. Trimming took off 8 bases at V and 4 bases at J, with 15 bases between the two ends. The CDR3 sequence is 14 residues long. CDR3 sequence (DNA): TGTGCCAGCTTCGAGGGACTGGATTACAATGAGCAGTTCTTC. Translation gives CASFEGLDYNEQFF.

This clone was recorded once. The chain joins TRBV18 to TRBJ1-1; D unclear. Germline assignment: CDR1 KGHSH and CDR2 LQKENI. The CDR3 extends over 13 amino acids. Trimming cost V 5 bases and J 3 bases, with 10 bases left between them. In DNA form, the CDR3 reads TGTGCCAGCTCAAGTTCCATGGACACTGAAGCTTTCTTT. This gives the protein CASSSSMDTEAFF. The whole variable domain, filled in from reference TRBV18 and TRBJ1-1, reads NAGVMQNPRHLVRRRGQEARLRCSPMKGHSHVYWYRQLPEEGLKFMVYLQKENIIDESGMPKERFSAEFPKEGPSILRIQQVVRGDSAAYFCASSSSMDTEAFFGQGTRLTVV.

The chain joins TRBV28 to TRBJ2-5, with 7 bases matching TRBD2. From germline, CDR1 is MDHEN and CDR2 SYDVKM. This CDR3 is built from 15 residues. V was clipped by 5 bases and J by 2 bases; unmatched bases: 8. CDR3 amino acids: CASSRVAGLQETQYF. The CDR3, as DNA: TGTGCCAGCAGTCGGGTAGCGGGCCTTCAAGAGACCCAGTACTTC.

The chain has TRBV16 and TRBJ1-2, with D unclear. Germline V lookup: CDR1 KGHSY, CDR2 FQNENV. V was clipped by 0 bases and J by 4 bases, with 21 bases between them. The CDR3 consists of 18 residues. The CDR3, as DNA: TGTGCCAGCAGCCAATCGCCCTCCGTGGGGAGTGGTGGCTATGGCTACACCTTC. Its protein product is CASSQSPSVGSGGYGYTF.

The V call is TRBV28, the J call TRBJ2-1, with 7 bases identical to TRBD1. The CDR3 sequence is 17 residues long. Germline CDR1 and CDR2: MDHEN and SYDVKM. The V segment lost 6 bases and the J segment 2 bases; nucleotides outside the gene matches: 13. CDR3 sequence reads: CASSTWDRTTTYNEQFF. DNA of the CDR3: TGTGCCAGCAGCACTTGGGACAGAACTACTACCTACAATGAGCAGTTCTTC.

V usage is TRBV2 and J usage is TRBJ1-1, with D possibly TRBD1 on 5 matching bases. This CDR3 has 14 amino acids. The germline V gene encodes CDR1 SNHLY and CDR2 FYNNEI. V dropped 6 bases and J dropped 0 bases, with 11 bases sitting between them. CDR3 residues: CASSPGHMNTEAFF. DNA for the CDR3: TGTGCCAGCAGCCCCGGACATATGAACACTGAAGCTTTCTTT.

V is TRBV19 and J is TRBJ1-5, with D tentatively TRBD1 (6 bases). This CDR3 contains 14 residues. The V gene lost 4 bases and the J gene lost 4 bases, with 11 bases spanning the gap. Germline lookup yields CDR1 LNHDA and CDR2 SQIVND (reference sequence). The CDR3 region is CASSNGQKNQPQHF. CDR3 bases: TGTGCCAGTAGTAACGGACAGAAGAATCAGCCCCAGCATTTT.

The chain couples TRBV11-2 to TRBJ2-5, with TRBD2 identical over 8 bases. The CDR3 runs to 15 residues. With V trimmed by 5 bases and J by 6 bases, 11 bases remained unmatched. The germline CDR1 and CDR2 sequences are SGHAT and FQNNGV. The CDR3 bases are TGTGCCAGCAGCCCGGCCCTAGCGGGTTTAAAGACCCAGTACTTC. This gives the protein CASSPALAGLKTQYF. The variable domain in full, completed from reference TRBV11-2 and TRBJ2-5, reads EAGVAQSPRYKIIEKRQSVAFWCNPISGHATLYWYQQILGQGPKLLIQFQNNGVVDDSQLPKDRFSAERLKGVDSTLKIQPAKLEDSAVYLCASSPALAGLKTQYFGPGTRLLVL.

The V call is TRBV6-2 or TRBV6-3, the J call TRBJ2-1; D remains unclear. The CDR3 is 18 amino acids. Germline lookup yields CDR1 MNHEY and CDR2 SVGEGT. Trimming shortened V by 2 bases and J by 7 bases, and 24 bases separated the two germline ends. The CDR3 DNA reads TGTGCCAGCAGTTACCTTGGGTCAGTGGAAAGGCCCAGGAATGAGCAGTTCTTC. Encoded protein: CASSYLGSVERPRNEQFF.

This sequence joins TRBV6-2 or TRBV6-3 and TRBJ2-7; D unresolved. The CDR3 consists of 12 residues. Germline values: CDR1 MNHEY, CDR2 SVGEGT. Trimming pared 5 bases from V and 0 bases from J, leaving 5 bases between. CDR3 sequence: CASSKSSYEQYF. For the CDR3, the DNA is TGTGCCAGCAGTAAGAGCTCCTACGAGCAGTACTTC.

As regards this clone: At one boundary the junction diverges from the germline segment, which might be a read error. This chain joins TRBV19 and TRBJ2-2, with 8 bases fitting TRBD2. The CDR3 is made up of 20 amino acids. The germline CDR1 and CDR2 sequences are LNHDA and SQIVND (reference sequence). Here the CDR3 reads CACSIGSGLAGGKGTGELFF. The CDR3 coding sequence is TGTGCCTGTAGTATAGGCTCGGGACTTGCGGGAGGAAAGGGGACCGGGGAGCTGTTTTTT.

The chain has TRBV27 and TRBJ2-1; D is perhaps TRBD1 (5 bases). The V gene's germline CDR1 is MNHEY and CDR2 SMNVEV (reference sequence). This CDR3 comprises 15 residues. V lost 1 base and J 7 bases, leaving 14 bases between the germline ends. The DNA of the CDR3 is TGTGCCAGCAGTTTATATTTTGGGGCCGAAAATGAGCAGTTCTTC. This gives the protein CASSLYFGAENEQFF.

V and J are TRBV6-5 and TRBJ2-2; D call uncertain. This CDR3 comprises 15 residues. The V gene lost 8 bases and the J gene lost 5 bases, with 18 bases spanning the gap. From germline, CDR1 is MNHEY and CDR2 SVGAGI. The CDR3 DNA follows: TGTGCCAGCTCCCCGGTTAGAGAGTTAACCGGGGAGCTGTTTTTT. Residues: CASSPVRELTGELFF.